This T cell receptor beta chain was sequenced for a study of T cells in lung cancer brain metastases. Turning to the study itself: Tobacco use history was present in about 85% of the 20 patients, median about 36 pack-years. Study-wide findings and caveats: Brain metastases had fewer unique productive clones than primaries (median approximately 1,600 versus 4,100). Few clones were shared between paired lesions (mean Morisita around 0.23); most were lesion-specific. Brain metastasis T cell infiltration was not adjusted for preoperative corticosteroid effects.

Note on this clone: The antigen is unknown.

The table came from immunoSEQ multiplex PCR; TCRdb's copy has only in-frame clones and leaves some out. The table lists approximately 5,000 clones, 80% to 90% of them singletons. The germline V gene encodes CDR1 SGHAT and CDR2 FQNNGV. V gave up 5 bases and J gave up 6 bases, with 14 bases separating them. The length of the CDR3 is 13 residues. The sequence was obtained from a man aged 50 to 59 with non-small cell lung cancer. Input material: tumor tissue from the primary lung tumor. The genes are TRBV11-2 and TRBJ2-7; no clear D. CDR3 in amino acids: CASSPKPLAEQYF. The CDR3 nucleotides are TGTGCCAGCAGCCCTAAGCCCCTGGCCGAGCAGTACTTC.